This is a list of T cell receptor beta chains from one sample in a study of blood T cell repertoires in COVID-19. The table came from immunoSEQ multiplex PCR; TCRdb's copy has only in-frame clones and leaves some out. The data show 200,000 or so clones, 70% to 90% seen once. The sample was peripheral blood. These TCRs come from a man aged 55 to 70 with COVID-19, enrolled during active disease. The CDR3 runs from the conserved cysteine through the conserved F or W. D genes are given only for firm matches. Only part of the rows carry a size: once, few, many, or a class if the clone is expanded.

-	-	13	TRBJ2-2	TRBV5-4	CASSSQGIGELFF	TGTGCCAGCAGCTCTCAGGGTATCGGGGAGCTGTTTTTT
-	-	13	TRBJ2-5	TRBV4-1	CASSQVSEETQYF	TGCGCCAGCAGCCAAGTCAGTGAAGAGACCCAGTACTTC
TRBD2	-	15	TRBJ2-1	TRBV10-3	CAISDSLAGESEQFF	TGTGCCATCAGTGACAGCCTAGCGGGAGAAAGTGAGCAGTTCTTC
TRBD1	-	14	TRBJ1-3	TRBV25-1	CASSGGQGRNTIYF	TGTGCCAGCAGTGGGGGACAGGGAAGGAACACCATATATTTT
TRBD1	-	12	TRBJ1-5	TRBV2	CASSDPGQGRHF	TGTGCCAGCAGTGACCCGGGACAGGGGCGGCATTTT
TRBD1	-	14	TRBJ1-2	TRBV9	CASSVENRGGGYTF	TGTGCCAGCAGCGTAGAGAACAGGGGTGGTGGCTACACCTTC
TRBD2	-	13	TRBJ2-1	TRBV19	CASSIDPAGEQFF	TGTGCCAGTAGTATAGACCCAGCGGGGGAGCAGTTCTTC
-	-	13	TRBJ1-6	TRBV19	CASSLGPYSPLHF	TGTGCCAGTAGTCTTGGCCCTTATTCACCCCTCCACTTT
-	-	13	TRBJ2-1	TRBV10-3	CAIKNRELNEQFF	TGTGCCATCAAGAACCGGGAACTCAATGAGCAGTTCTTC
-	-	14	TRBJ2-1	TRBV28	CASSLAGRDNEQFF	TGTGCCAGCAGTTTGGCGGGCAGAGACAATGAGCAGTTCTTC
-	-	12	TRBJ2-1	TRBV2	CARRKRSNEQFF	TGTGCCAGGCGGAAGAGAAGCAATGAGCAGTTCTTC
TRBD1	-	14	TRBJ1-2	TRBV10-3	CAISEWDSVGGYTF	TGTGCCATCAGTGAGTGGGACAGCGTGGGCGGCTACACCTTC
TRBD1	once	13	TRBJ1-2	TRBV29-1	CSVTPRTGGGYTF	TGCAGCGTTACCCCGCGGACAGGGGGTGGCTACACCTTC
TRBD1	-	15	TRBJ2-7	TRBV6-6	CASSYDRGGGYEQYF	TGTGCCAGCAGTTACGACAGGGGGGGCGGCTACGAGCAGTACTTC
-	-	15	TRBJ1-1	TRBV5-1	CASSLQGRGGTEAFF	TGCGCCAGCAGCCTACAGGGTCGGGGCGGCACTGAAGCTTTCTTT
TRBD1	once	13	TRBJ1-2	TRBV30	CAWGDRGDYGYTF	TGTGCCTGGGGAGACAGGGGCGACTATGGCTACACCTTC
-	-	15	TRBJ1-3	TRBV5-5	CASSPGWNSGNTIYF	TGTGCCAGCAGTCCGGGGTGGAACTCTGGAAACACCATATATTTT
TRBD1	-	14	TRBJ1-5	TRBV28	CASSTSGGKQPQHF	TGTGCCAGCAGTACTTCAGGGGGGAAGCAGCCCCAGCATTTT
-	-	16	TRBJ2-4	TRBV4-2	CASSQGEGDPGNIQYF	TGTGCCAGCAGCCAAGGGGAGGGGGACCCCGGAAACATTCAGTACTTC
TRBD1	-	18	TRBJ1-6	TRBV19	CASSTGGPRSSYNSPLHF	TGTGCCAGTTCGACAGGGGGTCCTCGGAGCTCCTATAATTCACCCCTCCACTTT
-	-	16	TRBJ1-5	TRBV6-2/TRBV6-3	CASSYSRGVAGQPQHF	TGTGCCAGCAGTTACTCGAGAGGTGTAGCGGGCCAGCCCCAGCATTTT
-	-	16	TRBJ2-7	TRBV10-1	CASSESEQGNAYEQYF	TGCGCCAGCAGTGAATCCGAACAGGGCAACGCCTACGAGCAGTACTTC
-	-	14	TRBJ1-6	TRBV9	CASSVDSRNSPLHF	TGTGCCAGCAGCGTAGACAGTAGGAATTCACCCCTCCACTTT
-	-	14	TRBJ1-6	TRBV6-6	CASSYSDRWSPLHF	TGTGCCAGCAGTTACTCCGACAGGTGGTCACCCCTCCACTTT